This entry lists 27 T cell receptor beta chains sequenced from one sample in a study of T cells in localized non-small cell lung cancer. Generated by immunoSEQ multiplex PCR, the TCRdb table keeps only in-frame clones and is missing some. This sample has around 2,800 clones, with 23% found just once. The sequencing used lung tumor tissue, collected before any cancer treatment. The receptors come from a female donor older than 55 with stage I lung adenocarcinoma.

The V gene is TRBV9, the J gene TRBJ2-7; D might be TRBD2 (7 bases). The ends were cut back, 0 bases at V and 9 bases at J, with 22 bases in the middle. Per the germline V gene, CDR1 is SGDLS and CDR2 is YYNGEE. This CDR3 has 16 amino acids. The CDR3 DNA is TGTGCCAGCAGCGTAGAAGGGAGGGGGGCTCCTACGAGGCAGTACTTC. Protein: CASSVEGRGAPTRQYF.

This clone ranks as medium-sized. This chain links TRBV11-3 with TRBJ2-7; a weak D match, TRBD2 (7 bases). Germline assignment: CDR1 SGHNT and CDR2 YENEEA. V was cut by 3 bases and J by 0 bases, with 12 bases left in between. This CDR3 spans 15 amino acids. The DNA for the CDR3 is TGTGCCAGCAGCTTCGGGGGCGGGAGCTCCTACGAGCAGTACTTC. It codes for CASSFGGGSSYEQYF.

The J gene is TRBJ1-5, the V gene TRBV9; unclear D gene. Per the germline V gene, CDR1 is SGDLS and CDR2 is YYNGEE. V lost 5 bases and J 0 bases, leaving 15 bases between the germline ends. The CDR3 consists of 16 residues. The CDR3 here is CASSEGPIYSNQPQHF. In DNA, the CDR3 is TGTGCCAGCAGTGAAGGGCCTATTTATAGCAATCAGCCCCAGCATTTT.

The chain uses TRBV6-8 and TRBJ2-6, with D uncertain. CDR1 is MNHGY, CDR2 SAAAGT, per germline. CDR3 length: 16 amino acids. The germline V and J ends were trimmed by 2 bases and 2 bases, with 10 bases remaining between them. CDR3 protein: CASSYGSAAGANVLTF. CDR3 bases: TGTGCCAGCAGTTACGGGTCAGCAGCTGGGGCCAACGTCCTGACTTTC.

This clone is labeled as medium-sized. The chain combines TRBV11-3 with TRBJ2-1; 12 positions agree with TRBD1. The CDR3 is made up of 16 amino acids. After removal of 7 bases from V and 9 bases from J, the junction contained 13 bases not matched to a gene. CDR1 and CDR2 from the germline V gene are SGHNT and YENEEA. Here the CDR3 DNA reads TGTGCCAGCAAGATAACCGGGACAGGGGGCTGGAGTGAGCAGTTCTTC. Protein: CASKITGTGGWSEQFF.

The chain employs TRBV5-1 and TRBJ2-1; 8 positions agree with TRBD1. Germline trimming cut 7 bases from V and 9 bases from J; bases unmatched to any gene: 18. Germline CDR1 and CDR2: SGHRS and YFSETQ. This CDR3 is 16 amino acids long. CDR3 region: CASQLTSQGARGEQFF. CDR3 DNA: TGCGCCAGCCAGCTCACGTCGCAGGGGGCAAGGGGTGAGCAGTTCTTC.

This clone has more than one count but fewer than ten. The V call is TRBV28, the J call TRBJ2-1, with 7 bases aligning to TRBD1. The CDR3 loop spans 15 amino acids. V was pared by 8 bases and J by 1 base, with 8 bases of the junction left unmatched. CDR1 is MDHEN, CDR2 SYDVKM, per germline. The CDR3 coding sequence is TGTGCCAGCTACGGGGACAGTTTTTCCTACAATGAGCAGTTCTTC. Translated, it gives CASYGDSFSYNEQFF.

V usage is TRBV6-8 and J usage is TRBJ2-2; 10 bases line up with TRBD1. The germline CDR1 and CDR2 sequences are MNHGY and SAAAGT. The trim removed 6 bases at V and 6 bases at J, leaving 10 bases unmatched. The CDR3 is 16 residues long. CDR3 coding DNA: TGTGCCAGCAGCAGATCCGACAGGGGGCTCTCCGGGGAGCTGTTTTTT. This sequence encodes CASSRSDRGLSGELFF.

This clone is medium-sized in the sample. This chain links TRBV9 with TRBJ1-2; D is possibly TRBD1 (6 bases). Germline CDR1 reads SGDLS; CDR2 reads YYNGEE. V shed 0 bases and J shed 3 bases, with 12 bases lying between them. The CDR3 contains 15 residues. As DNA, the CDR3 is TGTGCCAGCAGCGTAGACCCAGGGGAGGACTATGGCTACACCTTC. Protein product: CASSVDPGEDYGYTF.

This chain links TRBV28 with TRBJ2-3; the match to TRBD1 covers 7 bases. The CDR3 is 15 residues long. Germline V gives CDR1 MDHEN, CDR2 SYDVKM. V was clipped by 5 bases and J by 3 bases; unmatched bases: 8. The CDR3 DNA sequence: TGTGCCAGCAGTCCACAGGGGTACTTGACAGATACGCAGTATTTT. Protein: CASSPQGYLTDTQYF.

This clone was seen more than once but under ten times. The chain combines TRBV10-3 with TRBJ1-5, with D unclear. Germline V lookup: CDR1 ENHRY, CDR2 SYGVKD. The CDR3 is made up of 14 amino acids. Trimming cost V 6 bases and J 0 bases, with 9 bases left between them. This CDR3 is CAISAGNSNQPQHF. The CDR3 nucleotides are TGTGCCATCAGCGCAGGTAATAGCAATCAGCCCCAGCATTTT.

V and J are TRBV28 and TRBJ2-2; tentative D call: TRBD1 (7 bases). CDR3 size: 16 residues. V lost 5 bases to trimming and J lost 2 bases, with 15 bases between them. From germline, CDR1 is MDHEN and CDR2 SYDVKM. The CDR3 DNA reads TGTGCCAGCAGTACCCCCAGGGGGGTTAACACCGGGGAGCTGTTTTTT. It encodes CASSTPRGVNTGELFF.

The V and J genes are TRBV9 and TRBJ1-5, with no clear D. V was pared by 0 bases and J by 7 bases, with 14 bases between. CDR1 SGDLS and CDR2 YYNGEE come from the germline V gene. The CDR3 has 15 amino acids. CDR3 residues: CASSVGEGFRQPQHF. The CDR3 nucleotides are TGTGCCAGCAGCGTAGGGGAGGGCTTTCGCCAGCCCCAGCATTTT.

This sequence joins TRBV28 and TRBJ2-3, with D possibly TRBD2 on 5 matching bases. Germline CDR1 is MDHEN and CDR2 is SYDVKM. The CDR3 spans 13 residues. Trimming took off 6 bases at V and 7 bases at J, with 14 bases between the two ends. Here the CDR3 DNA reads TGTGCCAGCAGCCCTGCCGGGGTCAATACGCAGTATTTT. Its protein product is CASSPAGVNTQYF.

V usage is TRBV28 and J usage is TRBJ1-4; no firm D call. There are 15 residues in the CDR3. Germline loops: CDR1 MDHEN, CDR2 SYDVKM. Between the trimmed V and J ends, which lost 2 bases and 1 base, there was a span of 8 bases. DNA of the CDR3: TGTGCCAGCAGTTTAACCCCCTTAACTAATGAAAAACTGTTTTTT. The encoded protein is CASSLTPLTNEKLFF.

J is TRBJ1-5 and V is TRBV19; D gene unclear. The CDR3 sequence is 13 residues long. V dropped 1 base and J dropped 6 bases, with 7 bases sitting between them. Germline assignment: CDR1 LNHDA and CDR2 SQIVND (reference sequence). This CDR3 is CASSIGGFQPQHF. The CDR3, as DNA: TGTGCCAGTAGTATAGGAGGGTTTCAGCCCCAGCATTTT. Complete variable domain (other parts from reference TRBV19 and TRBJ1-5): DGGITQSPKYLFRKEGQNVTLSCEQNLNHDAMYWYRQDPGQGLRLIYYSQIVNDFQKGDIAEGYSVSREKKESFPLTVTSAQKNPTAFYLCASSIGGFQPQHFGDGTRLSIL.

The CDR3 nucleotides read TGTGCCAGCAGTTCCGTGAGCGGGAGGCTTTCCTACAATGAGCAGTTCTTC. Translated: CASSSVSGRLSYNEQFF. The rearrangement joins TRBV6-8 to TRBJ2-1; 9 bases map to TRBD2. The CDR3 length is 17 residues. CDR1 is MNHGY and CDR2 is SAAAGT in the germline V gene. J was trimmed by 1 base and V by 4 bases; bases with no gene match: 8.

This clone was picked up a small number of times. CDR3 loop: CAWSGGVDSPLHF. Written as DNA, the CDR3 is TGTGCCTGGAGTGGAGGGGTGGACTCACCCCTCCACTTT. The J gene is TRBJ1-6, the V gene TRBV30; D is perhaps TRBD1 (5 bases). The CDR3 loop spans 13 amino acids. The V and J ends lost 1 base and 10 bases respectively, with 11 bases between them. Germline V CDR1 and CDR2: GTSNPN, SVGIG (reference sequence).

This rearrangement joins TRBV19 to TRBJ1-3, with D possibly being TRBD1 (6 bases). The V gene lost 1 base and the J gene lost 0 bases, with 16 bases spanning the gap. Germline V gene lookup returns CDR1 LNHDA and CDR2 SQIVND (reference sequence). The CDR3 covers 18 residues. CDR3 protein: CASSIVSGTRSSGNTIYF. Written as DNA, the CDR3 is TGTGCCAGTAGTATAGTCTCCGGGACACGGAGCTCTGGAAACACCATATATTTT.

J is TRBJ2-1 and V is TRBV29-1; 11 bases fit TRBD1. The CDR3 sequence is 14 residues long. The trim removed 6 bases at V and 7 bases at J, leaving 8 bases unmatched. Germline CDR1 is SQVTM and CDR2 is ANQGSEA. Written as DNA, the CDR3 is TGCAGCGTCGTTGGACAGGGGGCAAGTAATGAGCAGTTCTTC. It codes for CSVVGQGASNEQFF.

A few counts support this clone. V is TRBV11-3 and J is TRBJ2-2, with D maybe TRBD1 (5 bases). The CDR3 runs 15 residues. Trimming took 5 bases from V and 5 from J, leaving 15 bases between them. CDR1 SGHNT and CDR2 YENEEA come from the germline V gene. The CDR3 region is CASSLDSGETGELFF. Written as DNA, the CDR3 is TGTGCCAGCAGCCTCGACAGTGGGGAAACCGGGGAGCTGTTTTTT.

The rearrangement uses TRBV14 and TRBJ2-2; no clear D. Germline CDR1 and CDR2: SGHDN and FVKESK. The CDR3 spans 15 residues. V lost 0 bases, J lost 4 bases, and 9 bases lay in between. The CDR3 is CASSQEARPTGELFF. The DNA for the CDR3 is TGTGCCAGCAGCCAAGAAGCCAGACCCACCGGGGAGCTGTTTTTT.

This clone turned up a few times. The chain couples TRBV6-1 to TRBJ1-2, with unresolved D. V lost 1 base and J 3 bases, leaving 6 bases between the germline ends. From germline, CDR1 is MNHNS and CDR2 SASEGT. This CDR3 region has 13 residues. CDR3 nucleotide sequence: TGTGCCAGCAGTGAAGACACTTACTATGGCTACACCTTC. It codes for CASSEDTYYGYTF.

This clone was observed a few times. The V and J genes are TRBV19 and TRBJ1-4; a weak D match, TRBD1 (6 bases). CDR1 and CDR2 from the germline V gene are LNHDA and SQIVND (reference sequence). V was clipped by 5 bases and J by 7 bases, with 11 bases between them. The CDR3 runs 13 residues. DNA of the CDR3: TGTGCCAGTAGTGCCAGGGGTGGTGAAAAACTGTTTTTT. It yields the protein CASSARGGEKLFF.

The chain uses TRBV10-2 and TRBJ2-2, with a possible D match to TRBD2 (5 bases). The CDR3 sequence is 14 residues long. Germline V gene data show CDR1 as WSHSY and CDR2 as SAAADI. Trimming cost V 7 bases and J 6 bases, with 15 bases left between them. The CDR3 protein is CASTQEHGAGELFF. The CDR3 DNA reads TGCGCCAGCACCCAGGAACACGGGGCCGGGGAGCTGTTTTTT.

This clone occurred a few times. V gene TRBV6-8 combines with J gene TRBJ1-6, with a weak D call TRBD1 (5 bases). V lost 2 bases and J 2 bases, leaving 7 bases between the germline ends. Germline V gene sequence: CDR1 MNHGY, CDR2 SAAAGT. The CDR3 loop spans 15 amino acids. Here the CDR3 reads CASSYEGTYNSPLHF. The CDR3 DNA reads as TGTGCCAGCAGTTACGAGGGGACCTATAATTCACCCCTCCACTTT.

This chain joins TRBV11-3 and TRBJ2-7; 9 positions match TRBD1. The V and J ends lost 3 bases and 4 bases, in that order; junction bases with no gene match: 4. The CDR3 runs to 14 residues. Germline-derived CDR1 and CDR2 are SGHNT and YENEEA. The CDR3 spells CASSFSTGGYEQYF. CDR3 DNA: TGTGCCAGCAGCTTCTCGACAGGGGGGTACGAGCAGTACTTC.